The 8 T cell receptor beta chains presented below share a single source sample, sequenced in a study of CD8+CD57+ T cells in acquired aplastic anemia listed by TCRdb under 2018. The instrument was an Illumina HiSeq 2000. Genomic DNA was used as template for profiling of TCR beta VDJ combinations and CDR3 sequences. TCRdb itself trimmed the public reads at Q25 with fastp, ran MiXCR and retained productive beta chains. Under each unique CDR3 protein, matching rows form one entry showing the most common genes and DNA. The sample table holds hundreds of thousands of distinct CDR3 sequences, of which approximately 33% were seen once. The ten largest clonotypes hold less than 0.85% of the sample. The patients picked for sequencing were ones in whom flow cytometry had shown an expansion of CD8+CD57+ cells. The specimen was sorted CD4+, CD8+, or CD8+CD57+ T cells (not recorded which) from PBMCs. The source is a human donor with aplastic anemia.

About this clonotype: At one end, the junction sequence differs from germline, possibly due to a read error. J is TRBJ2-2 and V is TRBV7-7; D assignment may be TRBD1 or TRBD2 (6 bases each). This CDR3 has 17 amino acids. CDR1 SSHAT and CDR2 FNYEAQ come from the germline V gene (reference sequence). The CDR3 reads CASSLSIGGPNTGELFF. The CDR3 nucleotides read TGTGCTAGCAGCTTGTCAATTGGGGGGCCGAACACCGGGGAGCTGTTTTTT.

Ten or more counts support this clonotype. This chain uses TRBV20-1 with TRBJ1-5; 8 bases are a match to TRBD1. The V segment lost 3 bases and the J segment 6 bases; nucleotides outside the gene matches: 10. The germline CDR1 and CDR2 sequences are DFQATT and SNEGSKA (reference sequence). The length of the CDR3 is 15 residues. The CDR3 sequence: CSASNADRVGQPQHF. The CDR3 nucleotides are TGCAGTGCTAGCAACGCGGACAGGGTGGGTCAGCCCCAGCATTTT.

This clonotype was recorded many times. The chain combines TRBV7-9 with TRBJ1-1; D ambiguous. The CDR3 sequence is 13 residues long. Germline V gene data show CDR1 as SEHNR and CDR2 as FQNEAQ (reference sequence). V was pared by 2 bases and J by 1 base, with 5 bases between. CDR3 amino acids: CASSLLENTEAFF. The CDR3 region has the DNA TGTGCCAGCAGCTTACTGGAGAACACTGAAGCTTTCTTT.

The rearrangement joins TRBV10-3 to TRBJ2-5; TRBD2 agrees at 12 bases. Looked up from germline, CDR1 is ENHRY and CDR2 is SYGVKD. The CDR3 loop spans 15 amino acids. J lost 0 bases, V lost 6 bases, and 2 bases had no gene match. The CDR3, as DNA: TGTGCCATCAGCGGGACTAGCGGGTACCAAGAGACCCAGTACTTC. Translation gives CAISGTSGYQETQYF.

The chain couples TRBV20-1 to TRBJ2-5; D gene ambiguous. The CDR3 consists of 13 residues. The V and J ends lost 4 bases and 0 bases respectively, with 9 bases between them. Germline CDR1 is DFQATT and CDR2 is SNEGSKA (reference sequence). The CDR3 region is CSANQGNQETQYF. In nucleotides, the CDR3 is TGCAGTGCTAACCAAGGAAACCAAGAGACCCAGTACTTC.

This clonotype was found a few times. The chain uses TRBV20-1 and TRBJ2-5, with TRBD1 matching 8 bases. The V segment lost 0 bases and the J segment 1 base; nucleotides outside the gene matches: 7. The germline CDR1 and CDR2 sequences are DFQATT and SNEGSKA (reference sequence). CDR3 length: 16 amino acids. The CDR3 DNA is TGCAGTGCTAGAGATCGGTACAGGGGGTTCCAAGAGACCCAGTACTTC. The encoded protein is CSARDRYRGFQETQYF.

This chain links TRBV20-1 with TRBJ2-2; D unclear. CDR3 length equals 14 residues. Trimming stripped 6 bases from V and 3 bases from J, with 14 bases between. Germline lookup yields CDR1 DFQATT and CDR2 SNEGSKA (reference sequence). The DNA of the CDR3 is TGCAGTGCAAACGGTGTTTTCGACACCGGGGAGCTGTTTTTT. This gives the protein CSANGVFDTGELFF.

To note about this clonotype: This may arise from a read error, as a much more abundant clone is one base away. The chain joins TRBV7-8 to TRBJ2-7; D may be TRBD1 (6 bases). The V gene lost 5 bases and the J gene lost 3 bases, with 17 bases spanning the gap. This CDR3 contains 15 residues. The germline CDR1 and CDR2 sequences are SGHVS and FQNEAQ. The CDR3 loop reads CASSAGTTLFYEQYF. In DNA, the CDR3 is TGTGCCAGCAGCGCCGGGACAACCTTGTTCTACGAGCAGTACTTC. Using reference TRBV7-8 and TRBJ2-7 for the parts outside the CDR3, the full variable domain is GAGVSQSPRYKVAKRGQDVALRCDPISGHVSLFWYQQALGQGPEFLTYFQNEAQLDKSGLPSDRFFAERPEGSVSTLKIQRTQQEDSAVYLCASSAGTTLFYEQYFGPGTRLTVT.